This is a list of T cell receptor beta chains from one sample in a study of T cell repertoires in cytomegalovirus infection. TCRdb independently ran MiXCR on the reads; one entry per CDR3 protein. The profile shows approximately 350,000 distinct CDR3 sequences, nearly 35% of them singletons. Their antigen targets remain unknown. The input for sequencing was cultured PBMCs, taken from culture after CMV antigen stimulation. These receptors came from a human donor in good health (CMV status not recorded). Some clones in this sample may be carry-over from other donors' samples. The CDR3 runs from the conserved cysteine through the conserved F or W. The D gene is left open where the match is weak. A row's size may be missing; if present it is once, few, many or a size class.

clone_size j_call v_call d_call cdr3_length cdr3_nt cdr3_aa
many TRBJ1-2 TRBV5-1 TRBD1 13 TGCGCCAGCAGCACAGGGGAAGCCTATGGCTACACCTTC CASSTGEAYGYTF
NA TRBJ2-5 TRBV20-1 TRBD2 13 TGCAGTGCAAGGACTAGCGGTAAAGAGACCCAGTACTTC CSARTSGKETQYF
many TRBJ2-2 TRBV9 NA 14 TGTGCCAGCAGCCTAAGGGACTCTTGGGGGGAGCTGTTTTTT CASSLRDSWGELFF
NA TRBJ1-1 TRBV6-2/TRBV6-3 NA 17 TGTGCCAGCAGTTACCCCCTCGCAGGCAGTCCGAACACTGAAGCTTTCTTT CASSYPLAGSPNTEAFF
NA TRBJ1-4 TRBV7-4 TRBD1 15 TGTGCCAGCAGCGTATGGGACAGCCAGGGTCTCAAACTGTTTTTT CASSVWDSQGLKLFF
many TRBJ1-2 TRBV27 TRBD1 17 TGTGCCAGCAGTCCGACAGGGACCGCATTTCCTAACTATGGCTACACCTTC CASSPTGTAFPNYGYTF
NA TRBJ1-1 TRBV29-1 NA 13 TGCAGCGTTGTTATTTCCAAGAACACTGAAGCTTTCTTT CSVVISKNTEAFF
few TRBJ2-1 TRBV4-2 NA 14 TGTGCCAGCAGCCAAGATCATCCCAACAATGAGCAGTTCTTC CASSQDHPNNEQFF
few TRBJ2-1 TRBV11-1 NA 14 TGTGCCAGCAGCTTAGACGGGCTTAAGAATGAGCAGTTCTTC CASSLDGLKNEQFF
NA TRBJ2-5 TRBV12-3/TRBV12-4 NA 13 TGTGCCAGCAGTTATGAGGGGTCGGAGACCCAGTACTTC CASSYEGSETQYF
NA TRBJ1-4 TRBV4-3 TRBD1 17 TGCGCCAGCAGCCAAGCCGTGCCGGGACAGGGGAATGAAAAACTGTTTTTT CASSQAVPGQGNEKLFF
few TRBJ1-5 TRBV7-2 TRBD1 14 TGTGCCAGCAGGGCCCCGGGGGACAGTCAGCCCCAGCATTTT CASRAPGDSQPQHF
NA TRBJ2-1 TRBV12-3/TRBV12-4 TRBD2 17 TGTGCCAGCAGTCCACTAGCGGGAGGACCAAGGGCCAATGAGCAGTTCTTC CASSPLAGGPRANEQFF
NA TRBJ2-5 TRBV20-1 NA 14 TGCAGTGCTAGCCCTCCGGGGTACCAAGAGACCCAGTACTTC CSASPPGYQETQYF
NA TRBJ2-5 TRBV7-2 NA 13 TGTGCCAGCAGCCTGGAGAGGTGGGAGACCCAGTACTTC CASSLERWETQYF
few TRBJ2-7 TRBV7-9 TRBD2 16 TGTGCCAGCAGCCCACCCCTAGCGGGGGGGTCCTACGAGCAGTACTTC CASSPPLAGGSYEQYF
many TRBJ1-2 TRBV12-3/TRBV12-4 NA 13 TGTGCCAGCAGTTTTCGGATTAACTATGGCTACACCTTC CASSFRINYGYTF
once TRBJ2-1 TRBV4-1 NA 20 TGCGCCAGCAGCCAAGATACGTTGGGGGGACGAATTACCTCAAACAATGAGCAGTTCTTC CASSQDTLGGRITSNNEQFF
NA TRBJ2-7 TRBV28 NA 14 TGTGCCAGCAGATCTTCCGAGGGACCGGACGAGCAGTACTTC CASRSSEGPDEQYF
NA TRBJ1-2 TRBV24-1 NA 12 TGTGCCACCAGTGATCGCAGGGATCGCTACACCTTC CATSDRRDRYTF
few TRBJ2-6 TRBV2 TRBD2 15 TGTGCCGACGGCGGGGGAAGGACGGGGGCCAACGTCCTGACTTTC CADGGGRTGANVLTF
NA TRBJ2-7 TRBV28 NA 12 TGTGCCAGCAGTTGGGTACGTGGGGAGCAGTACTTC CASSWVRGEQYF
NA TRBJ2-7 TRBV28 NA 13 TGTGCCAGCTGCTCCCCGGGACGCGGCGACCAGTACTTC CASCSPGRGDQYF
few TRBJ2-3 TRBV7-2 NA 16 TGTGCCAGCAGCCGAAATCGGCGCGGGAGCACAGATACGCAGTATTTT CASSRNRRGSTDTQYF
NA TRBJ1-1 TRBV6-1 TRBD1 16 TGTGCCAGCCTTATCGGGACAGCCTGGACGAACACTGAAGCTTTCTTT CASLIGTAWTNTEAFF
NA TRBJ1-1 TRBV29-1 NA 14 TGCAGCGTGAGAGGTGGGAAAAACCCCACTGAAGCTTTCTTT CSVRGGKNPTEAFF
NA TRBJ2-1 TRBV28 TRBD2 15 TGTGCCAGCAGTAGGACTAGCGGGAAAGACAATGAGCAGTTCTTC CASSRTSGKDNEQFF
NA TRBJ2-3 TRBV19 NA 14 TGTGCCAGTAGTCTCCGGGAGCAGGGAGATACGCAGTATTTT CASSLREQGDTQYF
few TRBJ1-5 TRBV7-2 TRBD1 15 TGTGCCAGCAGCTTATTCGGGACAGACAATCAGCCCCAGCATTTT CASSLFGTDNQPQHF
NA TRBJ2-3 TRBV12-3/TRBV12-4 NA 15 TGTGCCAGCAGTTTAGGCAGTAGCGGCACAGATACGCAGTATTTT CASSLGSSGTDTQYF
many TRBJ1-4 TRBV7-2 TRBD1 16 TGTGCCAGCAGCCCGACTTCGGACAGGGGACAAGAAAAACTGTTTTTT CASSPTSDRGQEKLFF
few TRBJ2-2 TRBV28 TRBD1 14 TGTGCCAGCAAATCAGGGGGCAACACCGGGGAGCTGTTTTTT CASKSGGNTGELFF
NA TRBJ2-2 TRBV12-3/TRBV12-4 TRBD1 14 TGTGCCAGCAGTCCCAGGGGGCAGTCCGGGGAGCTGTTTTTT CASSPRGQSGELFF
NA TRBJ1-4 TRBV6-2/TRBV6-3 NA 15 TGTGCCAGCAGTTACTCGACAGCAACTAATGAAAAACTGTTTTTT CASSYSTATNEKLFF
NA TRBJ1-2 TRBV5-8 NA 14 TGTGCCAGCAGCTCCACGGACACTTTCTATGGCTACACCTTC CASSSTDTFYGYTF
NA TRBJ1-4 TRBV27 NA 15 TGTGCCAGCAGTGTAGACACCAGACCTAATGAAAAACTGTTTTTT CASSVDTRPNEKLFF